Listed here are 19 T cell receptor beta chains from one sample, sequenced in a study of control samples from healthy donors and cancer patients. TCRdb's table, derived via immunoSEQ multiplex PCR, lists solely in-frame clones and lacks some. Of approximately 89,000 clones listed, approximately 89% were seen once; the top ten hold over 15%. Sequences were obtained from blood. Receptor source: a man aged 50 to 60 in good health.

Written as DNA, the CDR3 is TGCGCCAGCAGCTTGGCTGGTGGGTATGAAAAACTGTTTTTT. The encoded protein is CASSLAGGYEKLFF. The chain combines TRBV5-1 with TRBJ1-4; D is undetermined. V lost 0 bases and J lost 6, with 9 bases in between. This CDR3 is 14 amino acids long. Germline V gene sequence: CDR1 SGHRS, CDR2 YFSETQ. Full variable domain (missing parts from reference TRBV5-1 and TRBJ1-4): KAGVTQTPRYLIKTRGQQVTLSCSPISGHRSVSWYQQTPGQGLQFLFEYFSETQRNKGNFPGRFSGRQFSNSRSEMNVSTLELGDSALYLCASSLAGGYEKLFFGSGTQLSVL.

V usage is TRBV5-6 and J usage is TRBJ2-2; D not certain. The V end lost 5 bases, the J end lost 8 bases, and 10 bases lay between the germline ends. Germline V gene sequence: CDR1 SGHDT, CDR2 YYEEEE. The CDR3 is made up of 12 amino acids. The CDR3 region is CASSYAEGELFF. In DNA, the CDR3 is TGTGCCAGCAGTTACGCGGAGGGGGAGCTGTTTTTT. The full variable domain, completed using reference TRBV5-6 and TRBJ2-2, is DAGVTQSPTHLIKTRGQQVTLRCSPKSGHDTVSWYQQALGQGPQFIFQYYEEEERQRGNFPDRFSGHQFPNYSSELNVNALLLGDSALYLCASSYAEGELFFGEGSRLTVL.

The chain links TRBV10-3 to TRBJ2-7, with unresolved D. Germline lookup yields CDR1 ENHRY and CDR2 SYGVKD. The CDR3 covers 11 residues. V was cut by 6 bases and J by 6 bases, with 9 bases left in between. This CDR3 is CAIRARLEQYF. The CDR3 DNA sequence: TGTGCCATCAGGGCAAGGCTCGAGCAGTACTTC.

CDR3 in amino acids: CASSSFRSSGGSTDTQYF. DNA for the CDR3: TGTGCCAGCAGCTCCTTTCGAAGTAGCGGGGGTAGCACAGATACGCAGTATTTT. This chain links TRBV5-4 with TRBJ2-3; 9 bases align to TRBD2. Looked up from germline, CDR1 is SGHNT and CDR2 is YYREEE (reference sequence). V lost 3 bases to trimming and J lost 0 bases; unmatched junction nucleotides: 11. The length of the CDR3 is 18 residues.

The chain has TRBV6-6 and TRBJ1-1; D not certain. CDR3 length: 14 residues. The germline V gene encodes CDR1 MNHNY and CDR2 SVGAGI (reference sequence). V lost 3 bases, J lost 4 bases, and 12 bases lay in between. CDR3 sequence: CASSYLTITTEAFF. CDR3 in DNA: TGTGCCAGCAGTTATCTCACGATTACCACTGAAGCTTTCTTT.

This clone was recorded once. The V and J genes are TRBV7-3 and TRBJ1-2, with D tentatively TRBD1 (5 bases). Trimming took 3 bases from V and 3 from J, leaving 11 bases between them. This CDR3 has 14 residues. Per germline, CDR1 SGHTA and CDR2 FQGTGA. CDR3 protein: CASSFGAQDYGYTF. The CDR3 DNA reads as TGTGCCAGCAGCTTTGGGGCTCAGGACTATGGCTACACCTTC.

The chain has TRBV5-1 and TRBJ1-5; D unresolved. Trimming removed 0 bases from V and 2 bases from J, with 9 bases in between. Germline CDR1 SGHRS, CDR2 YFSETQ. This CDR3 is built from 15 residues. CDR3 sequence reads: CASSLGGAGNQPQHF. The CDR3 DNA sequence: TGCGCCAGCAGCTTGGGGGGAGCAGGCAATCAGCCCCAGCATTTT.

This clone occurred once. CDR3 DNA sequence: TGTGCCAGCAGGCGCTCAAGGAACACCGGGGAGCTGTTTTTT. This sequence encodes CASRRSRNTGELFF. The chain joins TRBV7-2 to TRBJ2-2; D gene uncertain. Germline V gene data show CDR1 as SGHTA and CDR2 as FQGNSA. CDR3 length: 14 amino acids. V dropped 6 bases and J dropped 1 base, with 9 bases sitting between them.

The chain uses TRBV7-9 and TRBJ1-4; the D gene is possibly TRBD1 (6 bases). Trimming stripped 1 base from V and 7 bases from J, with 10 bases between. CDR1 and CDR2 (germline): SEHNR, FQNEAQ (reference sequence). The CDR3 is 14 residues long. CDR3 in amino acids: CASSLDQGFEKLFF. The CDR3 nucleotides are TGTGCCAGCAGCTTAGACCAGGGGTTTGAAAAACTGTTTTTT.

This clone was counted between two and nine times. The rearrangement joins TRBV3-1 (or the pseudogene TRBV3-2) to TRBJ1-1; no firm D call. Per germline, CDR1 LGHDT and CDR2 YNNKEL (reference sequence). Trimming removed 1 base at V and 5 bases at J, with 11 bases between. The CDR3 sequence is 14 residues long. DNA of the CDR3: TGTGCCAGCAGCCAAGCCGGAGAGGGTACTGAAGCTTTCTTT. Its translation is CASSQAGEGTEAFF.

This clone was counted a single time. V usage is TRBV18 and J usage is TRBJ1-1, with 8 nucleotides matching TRBD1. J lost 1 base, V lost 2 bases, and 6 bases had no gene match. There are 16 residues in the CDR3. Per germline, CDR1 KGHSH and CDR2 LQKENI. As DNA, the CDR3 is TGTGCCAGCTCACCATACACAGGGGGAAGGAACACTGAAGCTTTCTTT. Its translation is CASSPYTGGRNTEAFF.

The chain uses TRBV7-3 and TRBJ1-3; a weak D match, TRBD1 (6 bases). Germline V gene data show CDR1 as SGHTA and CDR2 as FQGTGA. With 3 bases removed from V and 0 bases from J, the gap between germline ends came to 9 bases. The CDR3 runs 15 residues. CDR3 in DNA: TGTGCCAGCAGCTTTGCACAGGGCTCTGGAAACACCATATATTTT. Translated: CASSFAQGSGNTIYF. Full variable domain (outside the CDR3, taken from reference TRBV7-3 and TRBJ1-3): GAGVSQTPSNKVTEKGKYVELRCDPISGHTALYWYRQSLGQGPEFLIYFQGTGAADDSGLPNDRFFAVRPEGSVSTLKIQRTERGDSAVYLCASSFAQGSGNTIYFGEGSWLTVV.

The chain links TRBV6-5 to TRBJ2-1, with TRBD2 matching 7 bases. V shed 6 bases, J shed 5 bases, and the junction held 4 bases outside the gene matches. This CDR3 contains 13 residues. Germline loops: CDR1 MNHEY, CDR2 SVGAGI. Here the CDR3 reads CASRRLADNEQFF. The CDR3 DNA is TGTGCCAGCAGAAGACTAGCTGACAATGAGCAGTTCTTC.

This chain's CDR3 is CASSDPSGAGYNEQFF. CDR3 in DNA: TGCGCCAGCAGCGACCCTAGCGGGGCCGGATACAATGAGCAGTTCTTC. The V gene is TRBV5-1, the J gene TRBJ2-1; TRBD2 aligns across 9 bases. The CDR3 has 16 residues. J was trimmed by 4 bases and V by 4 bases; bases with no gene match: 9. CDR1 is SGHRS and CDR2 is YFSETQ in the germline V gene. Supplemented by reference TRBV5-1 and TRBJ2-1, the full variable domain reads KAGVTQTPRYLIKTRGQQVTLSCSPISGHRSVSWYQQTPGQGLQFLFEYFSETQRNKGNFPGRFSGRQFSNSRSEMNVSTLELGDSALYLCASSDPSGAGYNEQFFGPGTRLTVL.

The chain employs TRBV6-6 and TRBJ1-2; D is unresolved. The length of the CDR3 is 14 residues. The germline gives CDR1 MNHNY, CDR2 SVGAGI (reference sequence). Trimming took off 0 bases at V and 6 bases at J, with 11 bases between the two ends. Written as DNA, the CDR3 is TGTGCCAGCAGTTACTCGACACCCCGGAATGGCTACACCTTC. This codes for CASSYSTPRNGYTF.

This sequence joins TRBV4-3 and TRBJ2-7; the D is unclear. The germline gives CDR1 LGHNA, CDR2 YSLEER. Trimming shortened V by 4 bases and J by 7 bases, and 14 bases separated the two germline ends. The CDR3 is 13 amino acids. The chain's CDR3 is CASSPTQSSEQYF. The CDR3 DNA is TGCGCCAGCAGCCCCACGCAATCGTCAGAGCAGTACTTC.

V and J are TRBV28 and TRBJ1-5, with D hard to call. The V and J ends lost 2 bases and 4 bases respectively, with 3 bases between them. Germline V gives CDR1 MDHEN, CDR2 SYDVKM. The CDR3 contains 12 residues. The CDR3 DNA follows: TGTGCCAGCAGTTTAGGGAATCAGCCCCAGCATTTT. It translates to CASSLGNQPQHF.

This clone occurred once. The chain combines TRBV24-1 with TRBJ1-5, with D uncertain. The CDR3 length is 16 residues. The V end was cut by 1 base, the J end by 2 bases, with 11 bases between. Germline loops: CDR1 KGHDR, CDR2 SFDVKD. CDR3 DNA: TGTGCCACCAGTGATTTAGTCCAAGTGGGCAATCAGCCCCAGCATTTT. This codes for CATSDLVQVGNQPQHF.

The chain employs TRBV6-2 or TRBV6-3 and TRBJ1-1, with a tentative D call TRBD1 (6 bases). V was shortened by 0 bases and J by 4 bases, with 18 bases between the two germline ends. CDR1 is MNHEY and CDR2 is SVGEGT in the germline V gene. The length of the CDR3 is 17 residues. CDR3 DNA: TGTGCCAGCAGTTACTCGCAGCGGGAGGGGGATGGCACTGAAGCTTTCTTT. It is translated as CASSYSQREGDGTEAFF.